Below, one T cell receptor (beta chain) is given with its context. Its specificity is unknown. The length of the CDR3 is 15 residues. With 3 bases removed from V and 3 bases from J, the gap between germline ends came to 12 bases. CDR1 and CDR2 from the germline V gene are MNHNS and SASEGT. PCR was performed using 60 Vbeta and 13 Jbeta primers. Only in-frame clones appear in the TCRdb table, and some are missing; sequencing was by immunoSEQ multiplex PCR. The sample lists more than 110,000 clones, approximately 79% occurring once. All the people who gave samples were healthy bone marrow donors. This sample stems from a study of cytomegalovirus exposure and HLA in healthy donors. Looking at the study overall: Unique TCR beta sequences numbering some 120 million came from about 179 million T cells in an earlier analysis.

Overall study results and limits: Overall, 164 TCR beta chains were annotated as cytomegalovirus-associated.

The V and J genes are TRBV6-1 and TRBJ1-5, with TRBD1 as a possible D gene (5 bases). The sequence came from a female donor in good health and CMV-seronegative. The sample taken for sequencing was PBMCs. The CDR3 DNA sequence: TGTGCCAGCAGTGATTTACGGGGGTCCAATCAGCCCCAGCATTTT. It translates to CASSDLRGSNQPQHF.